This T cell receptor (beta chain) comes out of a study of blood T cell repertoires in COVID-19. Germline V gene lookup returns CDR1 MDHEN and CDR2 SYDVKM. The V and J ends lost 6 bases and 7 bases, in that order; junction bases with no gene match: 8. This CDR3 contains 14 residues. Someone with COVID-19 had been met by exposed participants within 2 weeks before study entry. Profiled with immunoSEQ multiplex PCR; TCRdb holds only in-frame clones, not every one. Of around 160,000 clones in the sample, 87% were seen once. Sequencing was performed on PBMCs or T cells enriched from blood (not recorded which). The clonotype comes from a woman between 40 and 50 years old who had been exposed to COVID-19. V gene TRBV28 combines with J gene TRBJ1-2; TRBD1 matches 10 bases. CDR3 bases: TGTGCCAGCAGCCCCGGGACAGGGGACTTTGGCTACACCTTC. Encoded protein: CASSPGTGDFGYTF.